This T cell receptor (beta chain) stems from a study of blood T cell repertoires in COVID-19. Study context: The samples span acute and convalescent COVID-19 from the United States, Italy and Spain. T cells, B-cell-depleted T cells, or PBMCs supplied cDNA or gDNA.

In the authors' methods: Amplification with reference gene primers provided the estimates of nucleated cell counts. The method was immunoSEQ multiplex PCR; TCRdb's version includes in-frame clones alone and lacks a portion of them. That table gives V, J and clone size, and the DNA gave D and trimming. This table has roughly 160,000 clones, 80% to 85% appearing once. The germline V gene has CDR1 MNHEY and CDR2 SVGEGT. The CDR3 is 16 residues long. Unmatched junction bases numbered 6, after V lost 1 base and J lost 3 bases. The chain uses TRBV6-2 or TRBV6-3 and TRBJ2-1, with 7 bases matching TRBD2. The sample comprised peripheral blood. This TCR derives from a woman aged 55 to 70 with acute or convalescent COVID-19. The CDR3 nucleotides are TGTGCCAGCAGTTACTTAAACGGGGGGAACTACAATGAGCAGTTCTTC. This gives the protein CASSYLNGGNYNEQFF.